The 32 T cell receptor beta chains in this list originate from one sample, sequenced in a study of tumour-infiltrating T cells in Burkitt lymphoma. Profiled with immunoSEQ multiplex PCR; TCRdb holds only in-frame clones, not every one. The table shows some 9,200 clones, with less than 65% occurring only once. Sequencing was carried out using tumor tissue. The origin of the receptors is a human donor with diffuse large B-cell lymphoma.

CDR3 region: CASSSSRNTGELFF. The CDR3 coding sequence is TGTGCCAGCAGCTCGAGCCGGAACACCGGGGAGCTGTTTTTT. J is TRBJ2-2 and V is TRBV11-1, with unresolved D. Germline V gene sequence: CDR1 SGHAT, CDR2 FQDESV (reference sequence). V was shortened by 4 bases and J by 1 base, with 7 bases between the two germline ends. This CDR3 is built from 14 residues. Drawing the rest from reference TRBV11-1 and TRBJ2-2, the complete variable domain is EAEVAQSPRYKITEKSQAVAFWCDPISGHATLYWYRQILGQGPELLVQFQDESVVDDSQLPKDRFSAERLKGVDSTLKIQPAELGDSAMYLCASSSSRNTGELFFGEGSRLTVL.

This clone was observed a few times. V usage is TRBV5-1 and J usage is TRBJ1-2; tentatively, D is TRBD1 (5 bases). The CDR3 sequence is 13 residues long. V was shortened by 3 bases and J by 2 bases, with 8 bases between the two germline ends. Per germline, CDR1 SGHRS and CDR2 YFSETQ. The CDR3 loop reads CASSWGRNYGYTF. The CDR3 coding sequence is TGCGCCAGCAGCTGGGGACGGAACTATGGCTACACCTTC.

The chain links TRBV28 to TRBJ2-7; possible D gene TRBD1, 6 bases. Germline V lookup: CDR1 MDHEN, CDR2 SYDVKM. With 8 bases removed from V and 7 bases from J, the gap between germline ends came to 21 bases. This CDR3 spans 14 amino acids. DNA of the CDR3: TGTGCCAGCGTTTGGGGGCCCAATGCGAGGGAGCAGTACTTC. Encoded protein: CASVWGPNAREQYF.

This chain links TRBV10-3 with TRBJ2-7; 9 bases match TRBD1. CDR3 length: 15 residues. The germline V gene has CDR1 ENHRY and CDR2 SYGVKD. The V gene end was trimmed by 0 bases and the J gene end by 5 bases; junction bases not matched to a gene: 5. As DNA, the CDR3 is TGTGCCATCAGTGAGTCGTGGGACAGGGAAGACGAGCAGTACTTC. It codes for CAISESWDREDEQYF.

The rearrangement links TRBV28 to TRBJ1-2; tentative D call: TRBD1 (5 bases). CDR3 length: 12 amino acids. Germline V gene data show CDR1 as MDHEN and CDR2 as SYDVKM. Trimming removed 7 bases at V and 4 bases at J, with 10 bases between. Here the CDR3 reads CASKGISYGYTF. CDR3 in DNA: TGTGCCAGCAAGGGGATCTCCTATGGCTACACCTTC.

The rearrangement uses TRBV7-9 and TRBJ1-2; TRBD1 aligns across 8 bases. The trim removed 5 bases at V and 12 bases at J, leaving 8 bases unmatched. Germline V gene lookup returns CDR1 SEHNR and CDR2 FQNEAQ (reference sequence). This CDR3 comprises 12 residues. CDR3 DNA sequence: TGTGCCAGCAGCCAAGACAGGGGCAGGGACACCTTC. This encodes CASSQDRGRDTF.

The chain employs TRBV10-2 and TRBJ1-2; TRBD1 might be the D (6 bases). The V end lost 4 bases, the J end lost 5 bases, and 17 bases lay between the germline ends. The CDR3 totals 15 residues. Germline CDR1 is WSHSY and CDR2 is SAAADI. The CDR3 DNA reads TGCGCCAGCAGTGTTGCAGGGGAGTCCCTATATGGCTACACCTTC. This gives the protein CASSVAGESLYGYTF.

This clone has a handful of counts. V usage is TRBV4-1 and J usage is TRBJ2-2; TRBD1 agrees at 9 bases. Germline V gene data show CDR1 as MGHRA and CDR2 as YSYEKL. The CDR3 totals 15 residues. J lost 8 bases, V lost 4 bases, and 8 bases had no gene match. CDR3 in DNA: TGCGCCAGCAGCCTCGGACAGGGGCTTACTGGGGAGCTGTTTTTT. It yields the protein CASSLGQGLTGELFF.

The V call is TRBV2, the J call TRBJ1-1; the D gene is possibly TRBD1 (6 bases). This CDR3 region has 16 residues. Germline loops: CDR1 SNHLY, CDR2 FYNNEI. V dropped 7 bases and J dropped 0 bases, with 18 bases sitting between them. The CDR3 sequence is CASIPDKGHMNTEAFF. The CDR3 region has the DNA TGTGCCAGCATTCCAGATAAGGGACATATGAACACTGAAGCTTTCTTT. Complete variable domain (other parts from reference TRBV2 and TRBJ1-1): EPEVTQTPSHQVTQMGQEVILRCVPISNHLYFYWYRQILGQKVEFLVSFYNNEISEKSEIFDDQFSVERPDGSNFTLKIRSTKLEDSAMYFCASIPDKGHMNTEAFFGQGTRLTVV.

This clone has a handful of counts. The rearrangement links TRBV5-5 to TRBJ1-6; D is ambiguous. Trimming left V 2 bases short and J 4 bases short, with 7 bases between. CDR1 and CDR2 (germline): SGHKS, YYEKEE (reference sequence). This CDR3 comprises 14 residues. The CDR3 region has the DNA TGTGCCAGCAGCTTAACGGGGTATAATTCACCCCTCCACTTT. Its translation: CASSLTGYNSPLHF.

This sequence joins TRBV11-2 and TRBJ1-3; D unclear. The CDR3 has 12 residues. Germline lookup yields CDR1 SGHAT and CDR2 FQNNGV. Between the trimmed V and J ends, which lost 8 bases and 2 bases, there was a span of 7 bases. CDR3: CASGRAGNTIYF. As DNA, the CDR3 is TGTGCCAGCGGCCGGGCTGGAAACACCATATATTTT.

This clone was counted only a few times. The chain uses TRBV18 and TRBJ2-2, with a possible D match to TRBD1 (5 bases). Germline CDR1 and CDR2: KGHSH and LQKENI. The CDR3 runs 13 residues. V lost 2 bases and J lost 6, with 7 bases in between. The CDR3 protein is CASSPEQAGELFF. The CDR3 DNA follows: TGTGCCAGCTCACCAGAACAGGCCGGGGAGCTGTTTTTT.

The V call is TRBV6-1, the J call TRBJ1-1, with no clear D. Per the germline V gene, CDR1 is MNHNS and CDR2 is SASEGT. The CDR3 is 12 residues long. Between the trimmed V and J ends, which lost 3 bases and 1 base, there was a span of 3 bases. The CDR3 protein is CASSEGNTEAFF. The DNA of the CDR3 is TGTGCCAGCAGTGAGGGGAACACTGAAGCTTTCTTT.

This clone was picked up a small number of times. V usage is TRBV27 and J usage is TRBJ1-1, with D tentatively TRBD1 (6 bases). The CDR3 is 15 amino acids. Germline V CDR1 and CDR2: MNHEY, SMNVEV (reference sequence). Trimming left V 5 bases short and J 5 bases short, with 18 bases between. CDR3 coding DNA: TGTGCCAGCAGTACCTTGGGGGGCGCCCAGACTGAAGCTTTCTTT. Its protein product is CASSTLGGAQTEAFF.

This clone is judged medium-sized. The chain is built from TRBV5-1 and TRBJ1-4; TRBD1 aligns across 9 bases. CDR1 and CDR2 from the germline V gene are SGHRS and YFSETQ. The V and J ends lost 7 bases and 2 bases, in that order; junction bases with no gene match: 3. The CDR3 has 14 residues. As DNA, the CDR3 is TGCGCCAGCGGACAGGGGACGACTAATGAAAAACTGTTTTTT. It is translated as CASGQGTTNEKLFF.

The chain couples TRBV28 to TRBJ2-5; D possibly uses TRBD1 or TRBD2 (6 bases each). CDR1 and CDR2 (germline): MDHEN, SYDVKM. The CDR3 has 16 amino acids. The V and J ends lost 3 bases and 4 bases respectively, with 18 bases between them. The CDR3 here is CASSLGSGRGRETQYF. The CDR3 region has the DNA TGTGCCAGCAGTTTGGGGTCCGGCCGGGGGCGAGAGACCCAGTACTTC.

This clone came up once. V usage is TRBV27 and J usage is TRBJ1-4, with D hard to call. Germline CDR1 is MNHEY and CDR2 is SMNVEV (reference sequence). CDR3 length: 16 amino acids. V dropped 3 bases and J dropped 0 bases, with 11 bases sitting between them. The DNA of the CDR3 is TGTGCCAGCAGTTTGACACCCCACGCAACTAATGAAAAACTGTTTTTT. Amino acids: CASSLTPHATNEKLFF.

The chain uses TRBV6-1 and TRBJ1-1, with a tentative D call TRBD1 (5 bases). The CDR3 loop spans 13 amino acids. Trimming pared 4 bases from V and 6 bases from J, leaving 12 bases between. CDR1 is MNHNS and CDR2 is SASEGT in the germline V gene. The CDR3 DNA follows: TGTGCCAGCAGTGCCACCGACAGAGCTGAAGCTTTCTTT. Protein product: CASSATDRAEAFF.

This clone was counted once. The chain joins TRBV5-6 to TRBJ1-1; TRBD1 matches at 8 bases. Germline CDR1 reads SGHDT; CDR2 reads YYEEEE. This CDR3 has 14 residues. Losses at the gene ends were 5 bases for V and 1 base for J; bases not matched to a gene: 4. The CDR3 here is CASRGTGWNTEAFF. In nucleotides, the CDR3 is TGTGCCAGCAGGGGGACAGGCTGGAACACTGAAGCTTTCTTT.

The table lists this clone with a few counts. This chain joins TRBV6-1 and TRBJ1-5, with a weak D call TRBD1 (6 bases). The CDR3 is 15 residues long. Germline V gene sequence: CDR1 MNHNS, CDR2 SASEGT. The V gene lost 6 bases and the J gene lost 2 bases, with 14 bases spanning the gap. The CDR3 DNA reads as TGTGCCAGCAGCGGGGGGCCCAGGGGCAATCAGCCCCAGCATTTT. This encodes CASSGGPRGNQPQHF.

A few counts support this clone. The rearrangement uses TRBV28 and TRBJ2-2, with a weak D call TRBD2 (5 bases). Germline loops: CDR1 MDHEN, CDR2 SYDVKM. There are 16 residues in the CDR3. V was cut by 8 bases and J by 5 bases, with 21 bases left in between. CDR3 sequence reads: CASRPLRTALTGELFF. As DNA, the CDR3 is TGTGCCAGCCGGCCGCTCCGGACTGCTTTGACCGGGGAGCTGTTTTTT.

The rearrangement links TRBV15 to TRBJ2-5; tentatively, D is TRBD2 (6 bases). Germline lookup yields CDR1 LNHNV and CDR2 YYDKDF (reference sequence). The CDR3 has 15 amino acids. Trimming stripped 1 base from V and 1 base from J, with 10 bases between. CDR3 region: CATSRAAGPQETQYF. The CDR3 region has the DNA TGTGCCACCAGCAGAGCGGCGGGGCCCCAAGAGACCCAGTACTTC.

This chain joins TRBV9 and TRBJ2-2; unclear D gene. Trimming removed 3 bases from V and 0 bases from J, with 6 bases in between. The CDR3 sequence is 14 residues long. Germline CDR1 reads SGDLS; CDR2 reads YYNGEE. The CDR3 coding sequence is TGTGCCAGCAGCGCCACATCGAACACCGGGGAGCTGTTTTTT. Encoded protein: CASSATSNTGELFF.

This chain connects TRBV30 to TRBJ1-2; D is undetermined. The germline CDR1 and CDR2 sequences are GTSNPN and SVGIG (reference sequence). V gave up 0 bases and J gave up 8 bases, with 13 bases separating them. The CDR3 totals 13 residues. CDR3 DNA sequence: TGTGCCTGGAGTGTTCCAGTCCGGCTGGGCTACACCTTC. Encoded protein: CAWSVPVRLGYTF. Complete variable domain (other parts from reference TRBV30 and TRBJ1-2): SQTIHQWPATLVQPVGSPLSLECTVEGTSNPNLYWYRQAAGRGLQLLFYSVGIGQISSEVPQNLSASRPQDRQFILSSKKLLLSDSGFYLCAWSVPVRLGYTFGSGTRLTVV.

The J gene is TRBJ1-1, the V gene TRBV29-1; D is uncertain. Germline CDR1 reads SQVTM; CDR2 reads ANQGSEA. Trimming pared 6 bases from V and 0 bases from J, leaving 11 bases between. The CDR3 runs to 13 residues. The DNA of the CDR3 is TGCAGCGTGAGGACGGTGATGAACACTGAAGCTTTCTTT. It encodes CSVRTVMNTEAFF.

The rearrangement joins TRBV6-6 to TRBJ1-2; D is uncertain. Germline CDR1 and CDR2: MNHNY and SVGAGI (reference sequence). Trimming stripped 2 bases from V and 7 bases from J, with 2 bases between. This CDR3 has 10 amino acids. The CDR3 region has the DNA TGTGCCAGCAGTTACGGTGGCTACACCTTC. Its translation: CASSYGGYTF.

The J gene is TRBJ1-5, the V gene TRBV6-5; no definite D call. Germline V gene lookup returns CDR1 MNHEY and CDR2 SVGAGI. This CDR3 has 15 residues. V was shortened by 6 bases and J by 7 bases, with 19 bases between the two germline ends. CDR3 residues: CASRRGFSSVQPQHF. CDR3 in DNA: TGTGCCAGCAGGCGCGGATTCTCAAGTGTACAGCCCCAGCATTTT.

V usage is TRBV5-1 and J usage is TRBJ2-7; no definite D call. The germline CDR1 and CDR2 sequences are SGHRS and YFSETQ. Deletions cut 4 bases from V and 4 bases from J, with 12 bases between. CDR3 length equals 13 residues. The CDR3 reads CASSPLIGYEQYF. The CDR3, as DNA: TGCGCCAGCAGCCCACTGATTGGGTACGAGCAGTACTTC.

This clone was seen more than once but under ten times. The J gene is TRBJ1-1, the V gene TRBV15, with D possibly matching TRBD1 (5 bases). The CDR3 totals 15 residues. Per the germline V gene, CDR1 is LNHNV and CDR2 is YYDKDF (reference sequence). V was shortened by 9 bases and J by 5 bases, with 22 bases between the two germline ends. CDR3 coding DNA: TGTGCCACTAGCCATCCTCGCGGGGCGGGAACTGAAGCTTTCTTT. It specifies CATSHPRGAGTEAFF.

This clone appeared a few times. The CDR3 loop reads CASSPLKQGRWAYNSPLHF. In DNA, the CDR3 is TGTGCCAGCAGCCCCCTAAAGCAGGGAAGGTGGGCCTATAATTCACCCCTCCACTTT. This chain uses TRBV7-9 with TRBJ1-6, with D maybe TRBD1 (5 bases). V lost 5 bases and J 2 bases, leaving 22 bases between the germline ends. Per germline, CDR1 SEHNR and CDR2 FQNEAQ (reference sequence). CDR3 size: 19 residues. The full variable domain, with the rest looked up from reference TRBV7-9 and TRBJ1-6, is DTGVSQNPRHKITKRGQNVTFRCDPISEHNRLYWYRQTLGQGPEFLTYFQNEAQLEKSRLLSDRFSAERPKGSFSTLEIQRTEQGDSAMYLCASSPLKQGRWAYNSPLHFGNGTRLTVT.

V gene TRBV30 combines with J gene TRBJ1-2, with D maybe TRBD1 (5 bases). The CDR3 consists of 15 residues. The V gene's germline CDR1 is GTSNPN and CDR2 SVGIG (reference sequence). Trimming stripped 4 bases from V and 8 bases from J, with 23 bases between. CDR3 region: CAWTTPGGGSQGYTF. The CDR3 bases are TGTGCCTGGACCACTCCTGGGGGGGGAAGTCAGGGCTACACCTTC.

This rearrangement joins TRBV15 to TRBJ2-6, with D possibly matching TRBD2 (6 bases). CDR1 and CDR2 (germline): LNHNV, YYDKDF (reference sequence). V lost 4 bases to trimming and J lost 0 bases, with 10 bases between them. The CDR3 has 16 amino acids. Written as DNA, the CDR3 is TGTGCCACCAGCACCTGGGGGGACTCTGGGGCCAACGTCCTGACTTTC. Amino acids: CATSTWGDSGANVLTF. The full variable domain, rest sourced from reference TRBV15 and TRBJ2-6, is DAMVIQNPRYQVTQFGKPVTLSCSQTLNHNVMYWYQQKSSQAPKLLFHYYDKDFNNEADTPDNFQSRRPNTSFCFLDIRSPGLGDTAMYLCATSTWGDSGANVLTFGAGSRLTVL.